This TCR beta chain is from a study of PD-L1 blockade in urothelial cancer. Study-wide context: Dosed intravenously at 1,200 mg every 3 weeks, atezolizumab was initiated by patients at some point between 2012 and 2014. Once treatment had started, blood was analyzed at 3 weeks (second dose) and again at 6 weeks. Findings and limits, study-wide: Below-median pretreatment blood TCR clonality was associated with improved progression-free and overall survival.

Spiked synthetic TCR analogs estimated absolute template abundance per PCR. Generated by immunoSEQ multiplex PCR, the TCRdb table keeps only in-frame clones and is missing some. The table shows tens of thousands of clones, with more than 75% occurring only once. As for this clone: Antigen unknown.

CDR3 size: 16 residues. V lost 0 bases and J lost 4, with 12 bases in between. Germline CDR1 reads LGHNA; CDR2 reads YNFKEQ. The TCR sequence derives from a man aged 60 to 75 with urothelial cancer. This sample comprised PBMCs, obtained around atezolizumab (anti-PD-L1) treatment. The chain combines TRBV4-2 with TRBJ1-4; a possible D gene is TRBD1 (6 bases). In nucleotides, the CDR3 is TGTGCCAGCAGCCAAGATCTGGACAGAGATAATGAAAAACTGTTTTTT. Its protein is CASSQDLDRDNEKLFF.